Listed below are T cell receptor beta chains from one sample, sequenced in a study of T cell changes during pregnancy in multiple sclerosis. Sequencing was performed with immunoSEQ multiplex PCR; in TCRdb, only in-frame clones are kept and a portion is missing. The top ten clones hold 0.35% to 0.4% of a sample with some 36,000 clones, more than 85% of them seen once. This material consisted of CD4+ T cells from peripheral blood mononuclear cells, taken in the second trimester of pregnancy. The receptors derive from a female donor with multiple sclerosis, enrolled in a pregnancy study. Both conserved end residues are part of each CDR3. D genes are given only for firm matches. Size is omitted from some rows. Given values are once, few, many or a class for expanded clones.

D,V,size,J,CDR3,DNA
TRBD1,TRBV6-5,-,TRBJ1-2,CASQGANYGYTF,TGTGCCTCACAGGGGGCGAACTATGGCTACACCTTC
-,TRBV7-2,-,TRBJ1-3,CASSFGFRVDSGNTIYF,TGTGCCAGCAGCTTTGGTTTCCGGGTAGACTCTGGAAACACCATATATTTT
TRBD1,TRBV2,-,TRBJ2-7,CASSGTGREQYF,TGTGCCAGCAGCGGGACAGGGCGCGAGCAGTACTTC
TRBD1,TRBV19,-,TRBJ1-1,CASSNDRVNTEAFF,TGTGCCAGTAGTAACGACAGGGTGAACACTGAAGCTTTCTTT
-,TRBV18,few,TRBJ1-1,CASSPTAGNTEAFF,TGTGCCAGCTCACCTACCGCGGGGAACACTGAAGCTTTCTTT
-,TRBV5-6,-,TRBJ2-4,CASSLEFTANIQYF,TGTGCCAGCAGCTTGGAATTTACAGCAAACATTCAGTACTTC
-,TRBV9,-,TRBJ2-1,CASSSLISGGAYNEQFF,TGTGCCAGCAGCTCCTTAATTAGCGGAGGAGCCTACAATGAGCAGTTCTTC
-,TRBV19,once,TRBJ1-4,CASSGAATNEKLFF,TGTGCCAGTAGTGGGGCAGCAACTAATGAAAAACTGTTTTTT
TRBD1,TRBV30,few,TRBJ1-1,CAWIPLDRVAFF,TGTGCCTGGATCCCCCTCGACAGGGTGGCTTTCTTT
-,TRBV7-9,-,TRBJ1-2,CASSLADRRDNYGYTF,TGTGCCAGCAGCTTAGCCGACAGGCGCGATAACTATGGCTACACCTTC
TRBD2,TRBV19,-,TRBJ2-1,CASSWGLVVNEQFF,TGTGCCAGTAGTTGGGGACTAGTCGTGAATGAGCAGTTCTTC
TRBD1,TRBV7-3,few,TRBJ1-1,CASSLKGADTEAFF,TGTGCCAGCAGCTTGAAGGGGGCGGACACTGAAGCTTTCTTT
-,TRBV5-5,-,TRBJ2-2,CASRSPGQYTGELFF,TGTGCCAGCAGGTCACCGGGACAATACACCGGGGAGCTGTTTTTT
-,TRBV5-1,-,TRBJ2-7,CASSLDRAYEQYF,TGCGCCAGCAGCTTGGATCGGGCCTACGAGCAGTACTTC
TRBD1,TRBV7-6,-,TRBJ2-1,CASSIRTGTGGQNEQFF,TGTGCCAGCAGCATCCGAACCGGGACAGGGGGACAAAATGAGCAGTTCTTC
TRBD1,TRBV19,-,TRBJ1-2,CASSVARGRSYGYTF,TGTGCCAGTAGTGTTGCGAGGGGGCGCAGCTATGGCTACACCTTC
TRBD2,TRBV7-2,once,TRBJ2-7,CASSLDLAGSSYEQYF,TGTGCCAGCAGCTTAGACTTAGCGGGGAGCTCCTACGAGCAGTACTTC
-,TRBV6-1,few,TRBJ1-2,CASLAATGSTYGYTF,TGTGCCAGCCTTGCGGCTACCGGGAGTACCTATGGCTACACCTTC
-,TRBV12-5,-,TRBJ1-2,CASGLGEDRLGYTF,TGTGCTAGTGGTTTGGGGGAGGACCGGCTTGGCTACACCTTC
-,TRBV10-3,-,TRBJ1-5,CAISEPGGPQHF,TGTGCCATCAGTGAGCCCGGGGGGCCCCAGCATTTT